This TCR beta chain derives from a study of identical twins. From the 5' RACE reads, TCRdb called clonotypes with MiXCR, one entry per CDR3 protein. The sample lists approximately 700,000 distinct CDR3 sequences; approximately 18% were seen once. Germline values: CDR1 KGHSY, CDR2 FQNENV. J gave up 4 bases and V 0 bases, and 2 bases lay outside the gene matches. This CDR3 comprises 15 residues. These sequences were also reported in another study, on T cells expressing NK-cell markers.

The chain has TRBV16 and TRBJ2-1; 8 positions agree with TRBD1. Sequencing was done on a sample of PBMCs. This clonotype originated in a woman aged 18-35 years in good health. The CDR3 coding sequence is TGTGCCAGCAGCCAATCACAGGGGGTGTACAATGAGCAGTTCTTC. Translation: CASSQSQGVYNEQFF. Looking up the rest from reference TRBV16 and TRBJ2-1 gives the full variable domain: GEEVAQTPKHLVRGEGQKAKLYCAPIKGHSYVFWYQQVLKNEFKFLISFQNENVFDETGMPKERFSAKCLPNSPCSLEIQATKLEDSAVYFCASSQSQGVYNEQFFGPGTRLTVL.